What follows are 7 T cell receptor beta chains derived from one specimen sequenced in a study of Siglec-9 on CD8 T cells in melanoma. The data were produced by immunoSEQ multiplex PCR, yet TCRdb's version contains in-frame clones alone and is incomplete. The sample lists around 29,000 clones, roughly 80% seen once, with almost 6% in the top ten. Sequences were obtained from Siglec-9- CD8+ T cells sorted from blood. Every receptor here comes from a human donor in good health.

This clone was recorded once. This chain joins TRBV4-1 and TRBJ1-6; D is unresolved. CDR1 and CDR2 (germline): MGHRA, YSYEKL. Trimming took off 1 base at V and 8 bases at J, with 15 bases between the two ends. This CDR3 has 16 amino acids. The CDR3 nucleotides read TGCGCCAGCAGCCAAGGTCTAACACCTCTCGATTCACCCCTCCACTTT. The encoded protein is CASSQGLTPLDSPLHF.

The rearrangement uses TRBV27 and TRBJ2-2; a possible D gene is TRBD2 (6 bases). The CDR3 spans 15 residues. From germline, CDR1 is MNHEY and CDR2 SMNVEV (reference sequence). The V end was cut by 3 bases, the J end by 2 bases, with 10 bases between. The CDR3 region has the DNA TGTGCCAGCAGTTTCTCTAGCGACAACACCGGGGAGCTGTTTTTT. Its protein is CASSFSSDNTGELFF.

The V and J genes are TRBV5-1 and TRBJ2-1; D is uncertain. With 5 bases removed from V and 0 bases from J, the gap between germline ends came to 9 bases. The CDR3 has 14 amino acids. In germline, CDR1 is SGHRS, CDR2 YFSETQ. DNA of the CDR3: TGCGCCAGCAGGGTGGCATTCTCCTACAATGAGCAGTTCTTC. Amino acid sequence: CASRVAFSYNEQFF. The variable domain in full, completed from reference TRBV5-1 and TRBJ2-1, reads KAGVTQTPRYLIKTRGQQVTLSCSPISGHRSVSWYQQTPGQGLQFLFEYFSETQRNKGNFPGRFSGRQFSNSRSEMNVSTLELGDSALYLCASRVAFSYNEQFFGPGTRLTVL.

This clone showed up just once. The rearrangement joins TRBV5-6 to TRBJ2-7; 7 bases align to TRBD1. From germline, CDR1 is SGHDT and CDR2 YYEEEE. CDR3 size: 15 residues. Unmatched junction bases numbered 6, after V lost 0 bases and J lost 3 bases. The CDR3 reads CASSLERTGGYEQYF. The CDR3 DNA reads TGTGCCAGCAGCTTGGAACGGACAGGAGGCTACGAGCAGTACTTC.

The V and J genes are TRBV18 and TRBJ2-3; tentative D call: TRBD2 (5 bases). CDR3 length equals 14 residues. The germline CDR1 and CDR2 sequences are KGHSH and LQKENI. The ends were cut back, 4 bases at V and 5 bases at J, with 13 bases in the middle. The CDR3 DNA follows: TGTGCCAGCTCACAGGAACTAGTTGAAGATACGCAGTATTTT. This gives the protein CASSQELVEDTQYF.

This clone was observed a single time. The CDR3 here is CASGGLDQETQYF. The DNA for the CDR3 is TGTGCTAGTGGTGGCCTAGACCAAGAGACCCAGTACTTC. The chain uses TRBV12-5 and TRBJ2-5; D is ambiguous. With 5 bases removed from V and 0 bases from J, the gap between germline ends came to 7 bases. The CDR3 spans 13 residues. Germline-derived CDR1 and CDR2 are LGHNT and FRNRAP.

V and J are TRBV6-1 and TRBJ2-7, with a weak D call TRBD1 (6 bases). CDR3 length equals 13 residues. In germline, CDR1 is MNHNS, CDR2 SASEGT. Between the trimmed V and J ends, which lost 6 bases and 2 bases, there was a span of 11 bases. Written as DNA, the CDR3 is TGTGCCAGCAGACAGGGAATCGCCTACGAGCAGTACGTC. Its translation: CASRQGIAYEQYV.